These 29 T cell receptor beta chains were all obtained from the same sample, sequenced in a study of blood T cell repertoires in COVID-19. The table came from immunoSEQ multiplex PCR; TCRdb's copy has only in-frame clones and leaves some out. The table lists under 200,000 clones, 79% of them singletons. The specimen sequenced was peripheral blood. The receptors shown here come from a man in his sixties with active or convalescent COVID-19.

The chain employs TRBV7-2 and TRBJ2-3; a weak D match, TRBD1 (6 bases). Germline values: CDR1 SGHTA, CDR2 FQGNSA. The CDR3 is 15 amino acids. V was trimmed by 3 bases and J by 2 bases, leaving 12 bases between them. The CDR3 protein is CASSLGASSTDTQYF. CDR3 coding DNA: TGTGCCAGCAGCTTGGGGGCTAGCTCCACAGATACGCAGTATTTT.

V is TRBV19 and J is TRBJ2-4; 8 bases match TRBD1. The CDR3 totals 14 residues. With 3 bases clipped from V and 7 bases from J, the junction kept 5 bases outside the gene matches. Germline CDR1 reads LNHDA; CDR2 reads SQIVND (reference sequence). CDR3 protein: CASSIDRGGNIQYF. CDR3 bases: TGTGCCAGTAGTATTGACAGGGGTGGCAACATTCAGTACTTC.

The J gene is TRBJ1-5, the V gene TRBV4-3, with no clear D. The CDR3 consists of 15 residues. V shed 0 bases and J shed 2 bases, with 8 bases lying between them. Germline V gene data show CDR1 as LGHNA and CDR2 as YSLEER. The CDR3 DNA sequence: TGCGCCAGCAGCCAAGAATTCGCAGGCAATCAGCCCCAGCATTTT. The encoded protein is CASSQEFAGNQPQHF.

The chain recombines TRBV7-9 with TRBJ1-2; D unresolved. The CDR3 is made up of 15 amino acids. Germline V lookup: CDR1 SEHNR, CDR2 FQNEAQ (reference sequence). The V and J ends lost 1 base and 0 bases respectively, with 9 bases between them. Written as DNA, the CDR3 is TGTGCCAGCAGCTTAGGTACAGATACTAACTATGGCTACACCTTC. Translating it yields CASSLGTDTNYGYTF.

V is TRBV4-1 and J is TRBJ2-7; 8 nucleotides align to TRBD1. Trimming removed 3 bases from V and 2 bases from J; junction bases left unmatched: 6. The CDR3 consists of 15 residues. The V gene's germline CDR1 is MGHRA and CDR2 YSYEKL. CDR3 sequence: CASSHQQGVAYEQYF. The CDR3 coding sequence is TGCGCCAGCAGCCACCAACAGGGGGTAGCCTACGAGCAGTACTTC.

The chain couples TRBV13 to TRBJ2-3; 9 nucleotides match TRBD2. Germline V lookup: CDR1 PRHDT, CDR2 FYEKMQ (reference sequence). The CDR3 has 16 amino acids. V lost 4 bases, J lost 0 bases, and 5 bases stayed unmatched. The CDR3 sequence is CASSYRLAVSTDTQYF. As DNA, the CDR3 is TGTGCCAGCAGCTATCGACTAGCGGTTAGCACAGATACGCAGTATTTT.

This sequence joins TRBV28 and TRBJ1-2; tentative D call: TRBD1 (5 bases). CDR1 is MDHEN, CDR2 SYDVKM, per germline. V dropped 5 bases and J dropped 9 bases, with 16 bases sitting between them. CDR3 length: 13 residues. CDR3 coding DNA: TGTGCCAGCAGTAAACAGGCACGTTGGAGCTACACCTTC. It specifies CASSKQARWSYTF.

Written as DNA, the CDR3 is TGTGCCAGCGCACCCCAGCGGGAGCCCGAGCAGTACTTC. Amino acid sequence: CASAPQREPEQYF. V usage is TRBV7-2 and J usage is TRBJ2-7; 8 nucleotides agree with TRBD2. The CDR3 totals 13 residues. Losses at the gene ends were 8 bases for V and 6 bases for J; bases not matched to a gene: 9. Germline loops: CDR1 SGHTA, CDR2 FQGNSA.

This clone was seen only once. This chain links TRBV10-2 with TRBJ1-2; perhaps TRBD1 as D (5 bases). The germline gives CDR1 WSHSY, CDR2 SAAADI. The germline V and J ends were trimmed by 0 bases and 4 bases, with 9 bases remaining between them. The length of the CDR3 is 14 residues. In nucleotides, the CDR3 is TGCGCCAGCAGTGAGTCGACAGTGAGCTATGGCTACACCTTC. Translation: CASSESTVSYGYTF.

This clone occurred many times. The rearrangement joins TRBV5-4 to TRBJ1-2; D gene ambiguous. The germline V and J ends were trimmed by 2 bases and 3 bases, with 8 bases remaining between them. The length of the CDR3 is 13 residues. CDR1 is SGHNT, CDR2 YYREEE, per germline (reference sequence). CDR3 nucleotide sequence: TGTGCCAGCAGCTTTCGGGGATACTATGGCTACACCTTC. Translated, it gives CASSFRGYYGYTF.

The chain couples TRBV9 to TRBJ2-7; 9 bases match TRBD2. Per germline, CDR1 SGDLS and CDR2 YYNGEE. V was pared by 0 bases and J by 0 bases, with 4 bases of the junction left unmatched. There are 16 residues in the CDR3. The CDR3 nucleotides read TGTGCCAGCAGCGTAGCAGCGGGAGGACACTCCTACGAGCAGTACTTC. This sequence encodes CASSVAAGGHSYEQYF.

This clone was picked up a small number of times. The chain recombines TRBV7-2 with TRBJ2-7; TRBD2 might be the D (6 bases). The CDR3 totals 14 residues. With 1 base removed from V and 4 bases from J, the gap between germline ends came to 11 bases. CDR1 SGHTA and CDR2 FQGNSA come from the germline V gene. This CDR3 is CASSLGRGGYEQYF. The CDR3 nucleotides read TGTGCCAGCAGCTTAGGGCGGGGTGGGTACGAGCAGTACTTC. Looking up the rest from reference TRBV7-2 and TRBJ2-7 gives the full variable domain: GAGVSQSPSNKVTEKGKDVELRCDPISGHTALYWYRQSLGQGLEFLIYFQGNSAPDKSGLPSDRFSAERTGGSVSTLTIQRTQQEDSAVYLCASSLGRGGYEQYFGPGTRLTVT.

This rearrangement joins TRBV7-8 to TRBJ2-7, with a tentative D call TRBD1 (5 bases). CDR3 size: 14 residues. Germline V gives CDR1 SGHVS, CDR2 FQNEAQ. The V end was cut by 3 bases, the J end by 2 bases, with 11 bases between. The CDR3 protein is CASSFATATYEQYF. Here the CDR3 DNA reads TGTGCCAGCAGCTTTGCGACAGCGACCTACGAGCAGTACTTC.

In its sample, this clone was seen once. V is TRBV7-9 and J is TRBJ2-7, with 8 bases identical to TRBD2. There are 13 residues in the CDR3. Losses at the gene ends were 4 bases for V and 6 bases for J; bases not matched to a gene: 5. The V gene's germline CDR1 is SEHNR and CDR2 FQNEAQ (reference sequence). The CDR3 coding sequence is TGTGCCAGCAGCTCAGCGGGAGCTAGCGAGCAGTACTTC. As protein: CASSSAGASEQYF.

J is TRBJ2-1 and V is TRBV4-3; maybe TRBD1 (5 bases). The CDR3 has 15 residues. Looked up from germline, CDR1 is LGHNA and CDR2 is YSLEER. Trimming removed 0 bases from V and 3 bases from J, with 9 bases in between. The CDR3 loop is CASSQDRALYNEQFF. The CDR3 coding sequence is TGCGCCAGCAGCCAAGACAGGGCCCTCTACAATGAGCAGTTCTTC.

This chain connects TRBV29-1 to TRBJ2-6; TRBD2 matches 9 bases. The CDR3 runs 16 residues. In germline, CDR1 is SQVTM, CDR2 ANQGSEA. With 4 bases clipped from V and 0 bases from J, the junction kept 4 bases outside the gene matches. This CDR3 is CSVGLAGASGANVLTF. The CDR3 region has the DNA TGCAGCGTTGGATTAGCGGGGGCCTCTGGGGCCAACGTCCTGACTTTC.

V is TRBV7-9 and J is TRBJ2-7; 8 bases match TRBD2. V shed 1 base and J 3 bases; nucleotides not matched to a gene: 5. Per the germline V gene, CDR1 is SEHNR and CDR2 is FQNEAQ (reference sequence). The CDR3 is made up of 15 amino acids. Written as DNA, the CDR3 is TGTGCCAGCAGCTTAGGAACTAGCGGATACTACGAGCAGTACTTC. This sequence encodes CASSLGTSGYYEQYF.

The gene calls are TRBV7-7 and TRBJ1-3; TRBD1 aligns across 7 bases. The V and J ends lost 5 bases and 7 bases, in that order; junction bases with no gene match: 11. This CDR3 is built from 15 residues. Per germline, CDR1 SSHAT and CDR2 FNYEAQ (reference sequence). The CDR3 reads CASSLDREPTNTIYF. The CDR3 DNA reads TGTGCCAGCAGCCTAGACAGGGAACCCACGAACACCATATATTTT.

The sample holds one count of this clone. The V and J genes are TRBV29-1 and TRBJ1-4; D unresolved. V lost 2 bases to trimming and J lost 7 bases, with 5 bases between them. The CDR3 spans 11 residues. Per germline, CDR1 SQVTM and CDR2 ANQGSEA. The CDR3 protein is CSVERSEKLFF. In DNA form, the CDR3 reads TGCAGCGTTGAACGGAGTGAAAAACTGTTTTTT.

The chain combines TRBV6-5 with TRBJ1-2, with D maybe TRBD1 (5 bases). The germline V gene encodes CDR1 MNHEY and CDR2 SVGAGI. V lost 6 bases and J lost 6, with 14 bases in between. The CDR3 runs to 13 residues. The CDR3 sequence: CASRRSRGDGYTF. The DNA of the CDR3 is TGTGCCAGCAGGCGCTCGCGGGGGGATGGCTACACCTTC.

The DNA of the CDR3 is TGTGCCAGCAGCCAAGAATTTTTGCGGGGGACAGGGGCCTACGAGCAGTACTTC. As protein: CASSQEFLRGTGAYEQYF. This chain joins TRBV14 and TRBJ2-7, with 10 positions matching TRBD1. J gave up 2 bases and V 0 bases, and 10 bases lay outside the gene matches. Germline V gene lookup returns CDR1 SGHDN and CDR2 FVKESK. The CDR3 is 18 amino acids.

The chain is built from TRBV4-3 and TRBJ2-3; a possible D gene is TRBD2 (6 bases). The CDR3 runs to 16 residues. Germline lookup yields CDR1 LGHNA and CDR2 YSLEER. The V and J ends lost 1 base and 2 bases respectively, with 13 bases between them. In nucleotides, the CDR3 is TGCGCCAGCAGCCAAGGGGGTAGCGGAGCCACAGATACGCAGTATTTT. It codes for CASSQGGSGATDTQYF.

CDR3 in amino acids: CASSQKRTGEQYF. CDR3 coding DNA: TGTGCCAGCAGCCAAAAAAGGACGGGAGAGCAGTACTTC. V gene TRBV3-1 (or the pseudogene TRBV3-2) combines with J gene TRBJ2-7, with a possible D match to TRBD2 (5 bases). The ends were cut back, 2 bases at V and 7 bases at J, with 12 bases in the middle. This CDR3 is 13 amino acids long. Germline V gene sequence: CDR1 LGHDT, CDR2 YNNKEL (reference sequence).

This clone was counted only a few times. The chain links TRBV2 to TRBJ2-3, with 9 bases aligning to TRBD2. The junction had 5 bases not matched to a gene; V was cut back by 6 bases and J by 1 base. This CDR3 is 15 amino acids long. Germline V CDR1 and CDR2: SNHLY, FYNNEI. The CDR3 loop is CASRPKREGTDTQYF. The CDR3, as DNA: TGTGCCAGCAGGCCCAAGCGGGAGGGCACAGATACGCAGTATTTT. The whole variable domain, filled in from reference TRBV2 and TRBJ2-3, reads EPEVTQTPSHQVTQMGQEVILRCVPISNHLYFYWYRQILGQKVEFLVSFYNNEISEKSEIFDDQFSVERPDGSNFTLKIRSTKLEDSAMYFCASRPKREGTDTQYFGPGTRLTVL.

This chain links TRBV21-1 with TRBJ1-6; TRBD1, the D gene given by the table, was not confirmed from the DNA. TRBV21-1 is an annotated pseudogene. This CDR3 region has 18 residues. CDR3 sequence: CASSKMAEGQGHNSPLHF. In DNA form, the CDR3 reads TGTGCCAGCAGCAAGATGGCGGAGGGACAGGGTCATAATTCACCCCTCCACTTT.

The table lists this clone with many counts. The chain uses TRBV10-1 and TRBJ1-5, with 8 bases that match TRBD1. The CDR3 sequence is 16 residues long. Looked up from germline, CDR1 is WNHNN and CDR2 is SYGVQD (reference sequence). After removal of 2 bases from V and 7 bases from J, the junction contained 10 bases not matched to a gene. CDR3 in DNA: TGCGCCAGCAGTGAGCCGAAGACAGGGGTGGGACAGCCCCAGCATTTT. It is translated as CASSEPKTGVGQPQHF.

The rearrangement links TRBV5-1 to TRBJ2-1; 8 bases are a match to TRBD2. CDR3 length equals 15 residues. V trimming: 6 bases; J trimming: 2 bases; junction bases outside the gene matches: 7. Germline CDR1 is SGHRS and CDR2 is YFSETQ. The CDR3 sequence: CASKADGRAYNEQFF. The DNA of the CDR3 is TGCGCCAGCAAAGCAGACGGGAGGGCCTACAATGAGCAGTTCTTC.

This chain uses TRBV5-1 with TRBJ2-1, with TRBD1 matching over 10 bases. V lost 4 bases and J lost 4; bases outside the gene matches: 5. The CDR3 sequence is 15 residues long. Germline V gene sequence: CDR1 SGHRS, CDR2 YFSETQ. CDR3 residues: CASSRDRGRYNEQFF. In DNA, the CDR3 is TGCGCCAGCAGCCGGGACAGGGGCAGGTACAATGAGCAGTTCTTC.

This clone was counted a few times. This sequence joins TRBV4-1 and TRBJ1-2; D might be TRBD1 (5 bases). Germline V lookup: CDR1 MGHRA, CDR2 YSYEKL. This CDR3 comprises 17 residues. The V end lost 0 bases, the J end lost 7 bases, and 21 bases lay between the germline ends. The chain's CDR3 is CASSQDLLQGQAAGYTF. The CDR3 bases are TGCGCCAGCAGCCAAGACCTCCTGCAGGGCCAGGCGGCTGGCTACACCTTC.